This TCR beta chain was sequenced for a study of blood T cell repertoires in COVID-19. Study summary: Samples representing acute and convalescent COVID-19 were sourced from the United States, Italy and Spain.

Authors' methods: From reference gene primer amplification, estimates of nucleated cell counts were derived. Sequencing used immunoSEQ multiplex PCR; TCRdb keeps in-frame clones, though not all of them. From that table come the V and J calls and clone size; the DNA was used to work out D and trimming. The table has about 210,000 clones, approximately 90% seen once. Looked up from germline, CDR1 is SGHRS and CDR2 is YFSETQ. This CDR3 is 15 amino acids long. V lost 4 bases to trimming and J lost 5 bases; unmatched junction nucleotides: 8. This clonotype was obtained from a middle-aged woman with acute or convalescent COVID-19. J is TRBJ1-5 and V is TRBV5-1, with TRBD1 matching over 8 bases. Sequenced: peripheral blood. CDR3 loop: CASSPQGVGHQPQHF. The CDR3 nucleotides read TGCGCCAGCAGCCCACAGGGGGTCGGGCATCAGCCCCAGCATTTT.